A selection of T cell receptor beta chains follows, all from one sample in a study of cytotoxic CD8 clonotypes in ibrutinib-treated CLL. Data came from immunoSEQ multiplex PCR; TCRdb stores just in-frame clones and leaves some out. The sample contains approximately 330,000 clones, just under 80% of which appear only once. Sequenced material: PBMCs, taken before ibrutinib treatment. The receptor set was obtained from a human donor with chronic lymphocytic leukemia. The CDR3 runs from the conserved cysteine through the conserved F or W. D genes are given only for firm matches. The size field is filled for only some rows; it gives once, few, many or a size class.

clone_size	d_call	v_call	j_call	cdr3_aa	cdr3_nt
NA	NA	TRBV6-1	TRBJ2-5	CASSEIVKETQYF	TGTGCCAGCAGTGAAATAGTGAAAGAGACCCAGTACTTC
NA	TRBD2	TRBV5-1	TRBJ2-7	CASSLGEGYEQYF	TGCGCCAGCAGCTTGGGGGAGGGCTACGAGCAGTACTTC
few	TRBD2	TRBV7-2	TRBJ2-3	CASSLGLAGGTDTQYF	TGTGCCAGCAGCTTAGGGCTAGCGGGAGGCACAGATACGCAGTATTTT
NA	NA	TRBV6-1	TRBJ1-2	CASRAPDRIYGYTF	TGTGCCAGCAGGGCCCCGGACAGAATATATGGCTACACCTTC
NA	NA	TRBV5-1	TRBJ1-4	CASSWAGLGEKLFF	TGCGCCAGCAGCTGGGCAGGGTTAGGGGAAAAACTGTTTTTT
NA	NA	TRBV27	TRBJ1-5	CASSSGQQHQPQHF	TGTGCCAGCAGTTCTGGACAGCAACATCAGCCCCAGCATTTT
NA	TRBD1	TRBV5-1	TRBJ1-5	CASSRGTANQPQHF	TGCGCCAGCAGCCGCGGGACAGCTAATCAGCCCCAGCATTTT
NA	NA	TRBV21-1	TRBJ1-5	CATRIQGPAINQPQHF	TGTGCCACCAGGATTCAGGGACCGGCTATCAATCAGCCCCAGCATTTT
few	TRBD2	TRBV5-1	TRBJ2-1	CASSFLAGANEQFF	TGCGCCAGCAGCTTTTTAGCGGGAGCCAATGAGCAGTTCTTC
NA	NA	TRBV9	TRBJ1-2	CASSVEAGWPYGYTF	TGTGCCAGCAGCGTAGAGGCCGGATGGCCCTATGGCTACACCTTC
NA	NA	TRBV30	TRBJ2-7	CAWNRFSYEQYF	TGTGCCTGGAACAGGTTCTCCTACGAGCAGTACTTC
NA	TRBD1	TRBV4-2	TRBJ2-2	CASSQVGTGVVTGELFF	TGTGCCAGCAGCCAAGTCGGGACAGGGGTTGTCACCGGGGAGCTGTTTTTT
NA	TRBD1	TRBV7-8	TRBJ2-5	CATRPSGQVPETQYF	TGTGCAACCCGGCCCTCGGGACAGGTACCCGAGACCCAGTACTTC
NA	NA	TRBV9	TRBJ1-1	CASSVASGAGVNTEAFF	TGTGCCAGCAGCGTAGCATCGGGAGCGGGAGTGAACACTGAAGCTTTCTTT
NA	TRBD2	TRBV9	TRBJ2-1	CASSAGGTSGRGPFNEQFF	TGTGCCAGCAGCGCAGGGGGGACTAGCGGGAGAGGCCCCTTCAATGAGCAGTTCTTC
NA	NA	TRBV7-9	TRBJ2-5	CASSSQETQYF	TGTGCCAGCAGCTCCCAAGAGACCCAGTACTTC
NA	NA	TRBV11-2	TRBJ2-4	CASSPVPRQALENIQYF	TGTGCCAGCAGCCCGGTCCCCCGGCAGGCGTTGGAAAACATTCAGTACTTC
NA	TRBD1	TRBV15	TRBJ1-5	CATSRADRANQPQHF	TGTGCCACCAGCAGGGCGGACAGGGCAAATCAGCCCCAGCATTTT
once	NA	TRBV20-1	TRBJ2-5	CSASPQETQYF	TGCAGTGCTAGCCCGCAAGAGACCCAGTACTTC
NA	TRBD1	TRBV25-1	TRBJ2-5	CASSEDRDRGVLETQYF	TGTGCCAGCAGTGAAGACCGGGACAGGGGGGTTTTGGAGACCCAGTACTTC
NA	NA	TRBV30	TRBJ1-2	CAWRPFGHTWNRGYTF	TGTGCCTGGAGACCCTTTGGACACACCTGGAATAGGGGCTACACCTTC
NA	NA	TRBV7-3	TRBJ2-1	CASSYGVPGIRDEQFF	TGTGCCAGCAGCTATGGGGTCCCAGGTATCCGGGATGAGCAGTTCTTC
NA	NA	TRBV27	TRBJ2-6	CASTFSTGANVLTF	TGTGCCAGCACTTTCAGTACTGGGGCCAACGTCCTGACTTTC
few	NA	TRBV18	TRBJ2-7	CASSRRGAYEQYF	TGTGCCAGCTCACGGAGGGGCGCCTACGAGCAGTACTTC
NA	TRBD1	TRBV19	TRBJ1-2	CASSTIGGEYGYTF	TGTGCCAGTAGTACTATAGGGGGCGAATATGGCTACACCTTC
NA	NA	TRBV28	TRBJ2-7	CASSFFRNYEQYF	TGTGCCAGCAGTTTCTTCAGGAACTACGAGCAGTACTTT
NA	NA	TRBV5-1	TRBJ1-1	CASSPKTANTEAFF	TGCGCCAGCAGTCCGAAGACAGCGAACACTGAAGCTTTCTTT
NA	NA	TRBV7-2	TRBJ2-1	CASSLTASSYNEQFF	TGTGCCAGCAGCTTAACAGCGTCCTCCTACAATGAGCAGTTCTTC
few	NA	TRBV6-1	TRBJ1-1	CASNEAFF	TGTGCCAGCAATGAAGCTTTCTTT